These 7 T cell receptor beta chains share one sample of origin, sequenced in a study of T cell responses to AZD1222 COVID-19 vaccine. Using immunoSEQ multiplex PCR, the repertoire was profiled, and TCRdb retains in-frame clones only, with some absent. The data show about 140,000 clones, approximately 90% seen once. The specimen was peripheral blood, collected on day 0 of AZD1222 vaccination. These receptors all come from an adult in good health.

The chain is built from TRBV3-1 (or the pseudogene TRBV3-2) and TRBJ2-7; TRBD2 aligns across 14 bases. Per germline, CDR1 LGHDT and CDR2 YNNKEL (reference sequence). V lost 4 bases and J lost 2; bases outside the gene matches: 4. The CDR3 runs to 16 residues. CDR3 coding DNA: TGTGCCAGCAGCCGGGGGGGACTAGCGGGAGCCTACGAGCAGTACTTC. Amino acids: CASSRGGLAGAYEQYF.

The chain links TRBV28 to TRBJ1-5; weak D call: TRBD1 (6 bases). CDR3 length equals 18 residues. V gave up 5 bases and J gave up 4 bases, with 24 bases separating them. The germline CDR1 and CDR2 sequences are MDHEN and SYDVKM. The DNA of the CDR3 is TGTGCCAGCAGTGAACGCCGGGACACCCTTAAGCGGAATCAGCCCCAGCATTTT. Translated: CASSERRDTLKRNQPQHF.

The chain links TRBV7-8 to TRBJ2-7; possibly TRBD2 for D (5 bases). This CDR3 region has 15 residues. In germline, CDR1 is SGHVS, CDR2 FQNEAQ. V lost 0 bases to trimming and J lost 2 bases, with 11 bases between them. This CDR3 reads CASSLARSGTYEQYF. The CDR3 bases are TGTGCCAGCAGCTTAGCGCGAAGCGGCACCTACGAGCAGTACTTC.

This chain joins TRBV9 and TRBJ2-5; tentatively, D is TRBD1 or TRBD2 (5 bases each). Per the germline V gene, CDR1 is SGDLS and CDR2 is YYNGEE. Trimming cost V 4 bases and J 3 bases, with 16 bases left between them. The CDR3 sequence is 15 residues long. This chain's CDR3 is CASSTPRDGEETQYF. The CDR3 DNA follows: TGTGCCAGCAGCACCCCCCGGGACGGTGAAGAGACCCAGTACTTC.

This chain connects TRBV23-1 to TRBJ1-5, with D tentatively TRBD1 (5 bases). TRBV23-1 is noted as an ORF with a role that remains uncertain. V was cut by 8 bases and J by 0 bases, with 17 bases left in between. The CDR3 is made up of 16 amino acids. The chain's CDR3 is CASQLGGVGSNQPQHF. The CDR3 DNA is TGCGCCAGCCAACTGGGGGGGGTCGGTAGCAATCAGCCCCAGCATTTT.

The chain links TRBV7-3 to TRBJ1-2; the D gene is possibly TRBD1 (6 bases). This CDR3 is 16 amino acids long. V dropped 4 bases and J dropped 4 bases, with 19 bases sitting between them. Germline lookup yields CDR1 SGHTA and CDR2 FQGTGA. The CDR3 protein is CASSSPPGQRVYGYTF. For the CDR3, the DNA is TGTGCCAGCAGCTCGCCTCCCGGACAGAGAGTCTATGGCTACACCTTC.

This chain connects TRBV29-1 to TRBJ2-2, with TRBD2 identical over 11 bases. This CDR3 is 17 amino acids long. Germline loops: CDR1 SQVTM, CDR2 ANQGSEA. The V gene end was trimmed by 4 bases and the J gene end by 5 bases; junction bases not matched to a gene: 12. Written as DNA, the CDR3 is TGCAGCGTTGGCGGGGTAGCGGGAGGGCCGGGTACCGGGGAGCTGTTTTTT. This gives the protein CSVGGVAGGPGTGELFF.